Below are 25 T cell receptor beta chains sequenced from a single sample in a study of sequential checkpoint blockade in melanoma. Clones were sequenced by immunoSEQ multiplex PCR, and TCRdb holds only the in-frame ones, with some missing. The table has about 11,000 clones, approximately 81% seen once; the top ten hold about 11%. Treatment noted: randomized to nivolumab then ipilimumab (arm A) or the reverse (arm B). The sequencing used CD8+ T cells sorted from blood (inferred from file names), collected from a patient given nivolumab and ipilimumab in sequence. These receptors all stem from a human donor with melanoma.

The chain is built from TRBV4-1 and TRBJ2-7, with D unresolved. Trimming shortened V by 1 base and J by 6 bases, and 10 bases separated the two germline ends. This CDR3 spans 13 amino acids. The germline V gene has CDR1 MGHRA and CDR2 YSYEKL. The CDR3 DNA is TGCGCCAGCAGCCAAGTTCTAAATCTCGAGCAGTACTTC. Translated: CASSQVLNLEQYF.

This sequence joins TRBV7-2 and TRBJ1-2; D possibly corresponds to TRBD1 (5 bases). This CDR3 region has 16 residues. Trimming removed 2 bases at V and 2 bases at J, with 15 bases between. The germline V gene has CDR1 SGHTA and CDR2 FQGNSA. Here the CDR3 reads CASSLSPLAGNYGYTF. CDR3 in DNA: TGTGCCAGCAGCTTATCCCCTCTTGCAGGGAACTATGGCTACACCTTC. Using reference TRBV7-2 and TRBJ1-2 for the parts outside the CDR3, the full variable domain is GAGVSQSPSNKVTEKGKDVELRCDPISGHTALYWYRQSLGQGLEFLIYFQGNSAPDKSGLPSDRFSAERTGGSVSTLTIQRTQQEDSAVYLCASSLSPLAGNYGYTFGSGTRLTVV.

The V call is TRBV27, the J call TRBJ1-2; 10 nucleotides agree with TRBD1. Germline assignment: CDR1 MNHEY and CDR2 SMNVEV (reference sequence). The CDR3 has 17 residues. V was clipped by 5 bases and J by 5 bases; unmatched bases: 14. The CDR3 DNA reads TGTGCCAGCAGTCCACACCCCGGACAGGGGGGGCCGTATGGCTACACCTTC. Protein sequence: CASSPHPGQGGPYGYTF.

Only one count was recorded for this clone. The rearrangement joins TRBV30 to TRBJ2-7, with D perhaps TRBD2 (6 bases). With 0 bases removed from V and 6 bases from J, the gap between germline ends came to 15 bases. This CDR3 is built from 14 residues. CDR1 GTSNPN and CDR2 SVGIG come from the germline V gene (reference sequence). The CDR3 region is CAWSVRGGRGEQYF. CDR3 nucleotides: TGTGCCTGGAGTGTACGTGGAGGGAGAGGCGAGCAGTACTTC.

This rearrangement joins TRBV27 to TRBJ2-3; 9 positions agree with TRBD1. V shed 8 bases and J 7 bases; nucleotides not matched to a gene: 7. Germline assignment: CDR1 MNHEY and CDR2 SMNVEV (reference sequence). The CDR3 has 13 amino acids. The chain's CDR3 is CASRDRASHTQYF. CDR3 sequence (DNA): TGTGCCAGCCGGGACAGGGCCTCCCATACGCAGTATTTT.

This clone was counted a few times. DNA for the CDR3: TGTGCCAGCAGTTACTCGCAGGAGGGCTACGAGCAGTACTTC. This translates into CASSYSQEGYEQYF. This chain connects TRBV6-6 to TRBJ2-7; tentatively, D is TRBD2 (6 bases). V was trimmed by 0 bases and J by 3 bases, leaving 9 bases between them. The CDR3 length is 14 residues. CDR1 MNHNY and CDR2 SVGAGI come from the germline V gene (reference sequence).

V and J are TRBV6-1 and TRBJ2-2; TRBD1 agrees at 7 bases. Germline V gene data show CDR1 as MNHNS and CDR2 as SASEGT. The CDR3 runs to 15 residues. Trimming took 1 base from V and 1 from J; bases not matched to a gene: 0. As DNA, the CDR3 is TGTGCCAGCAGTGAAGGGACAGGGAACACCGGGGAGCTGTTTTTT. Protein product: CASSEGTGNTGELFF.

The chain joins TRBV20-1 to TRBJ2-7, with 7 bases fitting TRBD1. J gave up 4 bases and V 6 bases, and 3 bases lay outside the gene matches. The CDR3 runs 11 residues. The V gene's germline CDR1 is DFQATT and CDR2 SNEGSKA (reference sequence). CDR3 sequence reads: CSARQGYEQYF. The CDR3 DNA sequence: TGCAGTGCGAGACAGGGTTACGAGCAGTACTTC.

The V and J genes are TRBV28 and TRBJ2-1; D perhaps matches TRBD2 (6 bases). CDR1 MDHEN and CDR2 SYDVKM come from the germline V gene. The CDR3 is 17 amino acids. Trimming left V 5 bases short and J 4 bases short, with 21 bases between. The CDR3 region is CASSPLRGGTSYNEQFF. For the CDR3, the DNA is TGTGCCAGCAGTCCCTTGAGGGGCGGGACTTCTTACAATGAGCAGTTCTTC.

J is TRBJ2-7 and V is TRBV13; possible D gene TRBD1, 6 bases. CDR3 size: 13 residues. Germline V gene data show CDR1 as PRHDT and CDR2 as FYEKMQ (reference sequence). Trimming stripped 2 bases from V and 3 bases from J, with 8 bases between. The CDR3 DNA reads TGTGCCAGCAGCTTAATACAGGGCTACGAGCAGTACTTC. It yields the protein CASSLIQGYEQYF.

The V and J genes are TRBV9 and TRBJ2-1, with TRBD1 as a possible D gene (5 bases). CDR3 length: 14 amino acids. Trimming took 3 bases from V and 8 from J, leaving 15 bases between them. Per the germline V gene, CDR1 is SGDLS and CDR2 is YYNGEE. The CDR3 is CASSGGSPGYEQFF. CDR3 in DNA: TGTGCCAGCAGCGGAGGAAGCCCAGGGTATGAGCAGTTCTTC. Complete variable domain (other parts from reference TRBV9 and TRBJ2-1): DSGVTQTPKHLITATGQRVTLRCSPRSGDLSVYWYQQSLDQGLQFLIQYYNGEERAKGNILERFSAQQFPDLHSELNLSSLELGDSALYFCASSGGSPGYEQFFGPGTRLTVL.

A few counts support this clone. The chain employs TRBV6-4 and TRBJ2-3; a weak D match, TRBD1 (6 bases). This CDR3 contains 14 residues. The V and J ends lost 3 bases and 3 bases respectively, with 10 bases between them. Germline lookup yields CDR1 MRHNA and CDR2 SNTAGT. The CDR3 sequence is CASSEGAWTDTQYF. In DNA form, the CDR3 reads TGTGCCAGCAGTGAGGGGGCCTGGACAGATACGCAGTATTTT.

This clone was seen more than once but under ten times. The chain joins TRBV15 to TRBJ1-3; D unclear. V was cut by 0 bases and J by 0 bases, with 12 bases left in between. CDR3 size: 17 residues. Germline V gene lookup returns CDR1 LNHNV and CDR2 YYDKDF (reference sequence). The DNA of the CDR3 is TGTGCCACCAGCAGAGATCGGCGGGCCTTCTCTGGAAACACCATATATTTT. This sequence encodes CATSRDRRAFSGNTIYF.

The chain is built from TRBV30 and TRBJ2-7, with a possible D match to TRBD1 (6 bases). V shed 4 bases and J shed 4 bases, with 17 bases lying between them. The germline V gene encodes CDR1 GTSNPN and CDR2 SVGIG (reference sequence). The CDR3 totals 14 residues. CDR3 protein: CAWNHAGTRYEQYF. The CDR3 DNA is TGTGCCTGGAATCACGCCGGGACACGTTACGAGCAGTACTTC.

Only one count was recorded for this clone. CDR3 in DNA: TGTGCCAGCAGTTCCCTTGACAGTTCCTACGAGCAGTACTTC. Translating gives CASSSLDSSYEQYF. The gene calls are TRBV6-5 and TRBJ2-7; possibly TRBD1 for D (5 bases). V was shortened by 4 bases and J by 1 base, with 11 bases between the two germline ends. The CDR3 has 14 amino acids. Germline CDR1 MNHEY, CDR2 SVGAGI.

J is TRBJ1-2 and V is TRBV6-5, with D perhaps TRBD1 (6 bases). V lost 7 bases to trimming and J lost 2 bases, with 11 bases between them. The CDR3 sequence is 13 residues long. Looked up from germline, CDR1 is MNHEY and CDR2 is SVGAGI. CDR3 nucleotide sequence: TGTGCCAGCACAATAGACAGGAACTATGGCTACACCTTC. Protein: CASTIDRNYGYTF.

The J gene is TRBJ2-7, the V gene TRBV5-6; D call uncertain. The CDR3 extends over 12 amino acids. With 4 bases removed from V and 2 bases from J, the gap between germline ends came to 7 bases. The germline V gene has CDR1 SGHDT and CDR2 YYEEEE. CDR3 coding DNA: TGTGCCAGCAGCCAGCAGGCCTACGAGCAGTACTTC. It codes for CASSQQAYEQYF.

This clone was detected once. This chain connects TRBV4-1 to TRBJ2-6; weak D call: TRBD2 (5 bases). The V and J ends lost 3 bases and 2 bases respectively, with 29 bases between them. The CDR3 spans 22 residues. Germline CDR1 MGHRA, CDR2 YSYEKL. The CDR3 nucleotides read TGCGCCAGCAGCCAGAGAGTTGTGGACGGGGTATCCTCGGGTCCTGGGGCCAACGTCCTGACTTTC. Residues: CASSQRVVDGVSSGPGANVLTF.

The V gene is TRBV7-8, the J gene TRBJ2-7, with 11 bases matching TRBD2. The J segment lost 8 bases and the V segment lost 2 bases, leaving 5 bases of the junction unmatched. Germline V gene lookup returns CDR1 SGHVS and CDR2 FQNEAQ. The CDR3 is made up of 14 amino acids. This CDR3 reads CASSLRASGGQQYF. The CDR3 DNA reads TGTGCCAGCAGCTTAAGGGCTAGCGGGGGGCAGCAGTACTTC.

The rearrangement uses TRBV2 and TRBJ1-2; 9 bases fit TRBD1. Germline trimming cut 0 bases from V and 8 bases from J; bases unmatched to any gene: 10. Germline-derived CDR1 and CDR2 are SNHLY and FYNNEI. CDR3 length equals 16 residues. The CDR3 DNA is TGTGCCAGCAGTGAAGCTGCCGGGACAGGGATTGACGGCTACACCTTC. Its translation is CASSEAAGTGIDGYTF.

This clone came up once. The chain is built from TRBV5-6 and TRBJ2-1; D unclear. Trimming removed 1 base from V and 7 bases from J, with 9 bases in between. The germline CDR1 and CDR2 sequences are SGHDT and YYEEEE. The CDR3 covers 13 residues. The CDR3 sequence: CASSLSAKNEQFF. The CDR3 DNA reads TGTGCCAGCAGCTTGAGCGCCAAAAATGAGCAGTTCTTC.

The chain employs TRBV7-6 and TRBJ1-1; perhaps TRBD1 as D (5 bases). Looked up from germline, CDR1 is SGHVS and CDR2 is FNYEAQ. This CDR3 is 12 amino acids long. Between the trimmed V and J ends, which lost 4 bases and 11 bases, there was a span of 14 bases. CDR3 residues: CASSSGGWEAFF. CDR3 sequence (DNA): TGTGCCAGCAGCTCGGGGGGATGGGAGGCTTTCTTT.

The chain combines TRBV6-5 with TRBJ2-3; D uncertain. Trimming took off 6 bases at V and 7 bases at J, with 14 bases between the two ends. This CDR3 comprises 13 residues. Germline values: CDR1 MNHEY, CDR2 SVGAGI. CDR3 sequence (DNA): TGTGCCAGCAGCCCAACCCAGTTGTATACGCAGTATTTT. Translated: CASSPTQLYTQYF.

V is TRBV11-2 and J is TRBJ1-1; D gene unclear. CDR1 and CDR2 (germline): SGHAT, FQNNGV. This CDR3 region has 13 residues. V shed 8 bases and J shed 3 bases, with 13 bases lying between them. This chain's CDR3 is CASSRERDTEAFF. Here the CDR3 DNA reads TGTGCCAGCTCCAGAGAGCGGGACACTGAAGCTTTCTTT.

The chain combines TRBV10-2 with TRBJ2-7, with D unresolved. CDR1 WSHSY and CDR2 SAAADI come from the germline V gene. The CDR3 is made up of 13 amino acids. The V end lost 10 bases, the J end lost 0 bases, and 13 bases lay between the germline ends. The CDR3 is CATIPPGSYEQYF. Here the CDR3 DNA reads TGCGCCACCATTCCCCCGGGCTCCTACGAGCAGTACTTC.